A single sample gave rise to the 22 T cell receptor beta chains below, sequenced in a study of untreated major depressive disorder. Regarding the study as a whole: Compared with controls, depressed patients showed more TRBV05-01 (Vbeta 5.1) usage in CD4+ T cells.

These receptors have no identified antigens. Assay used: immunoSEQ multiplex PCR; TCRdb lists only in-frame clones, some missing. The sample includes roughly 14,000 clones, about 90% of them seen just once. The material sequenced was CD4+ T cells from PBMCs. The receptors originated from a woman between 25 and 40 years old with major depressive disorder.

This chain links TRBV5-1 with TRBJ2-1, with 12 bases aligning to TRBD2. The germline gives CDR1 SGHRS, CDR2 YFSETQ. V lost 4 bases and J lost 6; bases outside the gene matches: 8. The CDR3 consists of 16 residues. As DNA, the CDR3 is TGCGCCAGCAGCCCCCCCCTAGCGGGAGGGGTCAATGAGCAGTTCTTC. It yields the protein CASSPPLAGGVNEQFF.

V and J are TRBV5-4 and TRBJ2-5; tentatively, D is TRBD2 (6 bases). The CDR3 is 15 amino acids. Trimming removed 1 base at V and 5 bases at J, with 15 bases between. Germline assignment: CDR1 SGHNT and CDR2 YYREEE (reference sequence). CDR3 sequence (DNA): TGTGCCAGCAGCTTGCGGGAGCCCCGGCGGGAGACCCAGTACTTC. As protein: CASSLREPRRETQYF.

This clone was observed once. The V call is TRBV27, the J call TRBJ1-4, with no clear D. V was pared by 3 bases and J by 8 bases, with 19 bases between. There are 16 residues in the CDR3. Germline loops: CDR1 MNHEY, CDR2 SMNVEV (reference sequence). CDR3 DNA: TGTGCCAGCAGTTTGGAGGGCCGGGGTGTGGGGGAAAAACTGTTTTTT. Residues: CASSLEGRGVGEKLFF.

This clone appeared a few times. This chain links TRBV29-1 with TRBJ1-2, with 8 bases identical to TRBD1. The CDR3 consists of 13 residues. The germline V gene has CDR1 SQVTM and CDR2 ANQGSEA. The ends lost 5 bases at V and 2 bases at J; junction bases unmatched: 4. CDR3 sequence reads: CSVTRQGNYGYTF. In DNA form, the CDR3 reads TGCAGCGTTACCCGACAGGGGAACTATGGCTACACCTTC. Combining the CDR3 with reference TRBV29-1 and TRBJ1-2 gives the whole variable domain SAVISQKPSRDICQRGTSLTIQCQVDSQVTMMFWYRQQPGQSLTLIATANQGSEATYESGFVIDKFPISRPNLTFSTLTVSNMSPEDSSIYLCSVTRQGNYGYTFGSGTRLTVV.

In this sample, this clone turned up once. The chain uses TRBV11-3 and TRBJ2-1, with TRBD2 matching 8 bases. J lost 6 bases, V lost 4 bases, and 8 bases had no gene match. CDR1 and CDR2 from the germline V gene are SGHNT and YENEEA. The CDR3 consists of 15 residues. CDR3 DNA sequence: TGTGCCAGCAGCTCATACAGCGGGGGTTTCAATGAGCAGTTCTTC. Amino acid sequence: CASSSYSGGFNEQFF.

The rearrangement links TRBV19 to TRBJ1-2, with 8 bases fitting TRBD1. The germline gives CDR1 LNHDA, CDR2 SQIVND (reference sequence). The CDR3 length is 15 residues. With V trimmed by 0 bases and J by 4 bases, 4 bases remained unmatched. The CDR3, as DNA: TGTGCCAGTAGTATAGAGCAGGGGGCTACCTATGGCTACACCTTC. It specifies CASSIEQGATYGYTF. Full variable domain (outside the CDR3, taken from reference TRBV19 and TRBJ1-2): DGGITQSPKYLFRKEGQNVTLSCEQNLNHDAMYWYRQDPGQGLRLIYYSQIVNDFQKGDIAEGYSVSREKKESFPLTVTSAQKNPTAFYLCASSIEQGATYGYTFGSGTRLTVV.

This sequence joins TRBV10-3 and TRBJ1-2; 7 nucleotides match TRBD1. Germline CDR1 is ENHRY and CDR2 is SYGVKD. V lost 2 bases, J lost 4 bases, and 4 bases stayed unmatched. This CDR3 spans 14 amino acids. CDR3 protein: CAISESSGGYGYTF. In DNA form, the CDR3 reads TGTGCCATCAGTGAGAGTTCAGGGGGCTATGGCTACACCTTC.

This clone was observed a handful of times. The rearrangement links TRBV30 to TRBJ2-4; the D gene is possibly TRBD2 (6 bases). This CDR3 has 15 amino acids. V was trimmed by 0 bases and J by 0 bases, leaving 9 bases between them. Germline CDR1 and CDR2: GTSNPN and SVGIG (reference sequence). Here the CDR3 reads CAWSVWRGAKNIQYF. CDR3 bases: TGTGCCTGGAGTGTATGGCGGGGAGCCAAAAACATTCAGTACTTC.

The chain links TRBV6-5 to TRBJ1-2; 10 bases align to TRBD1. Per the germline V gene, CDR1 is MNHEY and CDR2 is SVGAGI. This CDR3 is built from 13 residues. Trimming removed 6 bases from V and 8 bases from J; junction bases left unmatched: 6. The CDR3 coding sequence is TGTGCCAGCAGAAGCGGACAGGGGGGGGGCTACACCTTC. As protein: CASRSGQGGGYTF.

The chain couples TRBV6-6 to TRBJ1-5, with D maybe TRBD1 (6 bases). The CDR3 is 15 amino acids. The V gene lost 5 bases and the J gene lost 3 bases, with 14 bases spanning the gap. Germline loops: CDR1 MNHNY, CDR2 SVGAGI (reference sequence). CDR3 sequence: CASSGDQGHNQPQHF. In DNA form, the CDR3 reads TGTGCCAGCAGTGGCGACCAGGGGCACAATCAGCCCCAGCATTTT.

The gene calls are TRBV9 and TRBJ2-3; 7 nucleotides line up with TRBD2. CDR1 and CDR2 (germline): SGDLS, YYNGEE. J gave up 2 bases and V 0 bases, and 9 bases lay outside the gene matches. This CDR3 region has 17 residues. CDR3 in amino acids: CASSVGAQRDHTDTQYF. The CDR3 DNA is TGTGCCAGCAGCGTAGGAGCTCAGCGGGACCACACAGATACGCAGTATTTT.

The rearrangement uses TRBV10-1 and TRBJ2-1; TRBD1 matches at 10 bases. This CDR3 has 15 residues. The V segment lost 1 base and the J segment 12 bases; nucleotides outside the gene matches: 9. The germline V gene has CDR1 WNHNN and CDR2 SYGVQD (reference sequence). CDR3 loop: CASSEYGTGESRQFF. CDR3 bases: TGCGCCAGCAGTGAGTATGGGACAGGGGAGAGCAGGCAGTTCTTC.

The chain couples TRBV11-3 to TRBJ2-5; the D is unclear. Per the germline V gene, CDR1 is SGHNT and CDR2 is YENEEA. Trimming pared 1 base from V and 1 base from J, leaving 7 bases between. The CDR3 loop spans 14 amino acids. The CDR3 nucleotides are TGTGCCAGCAGCTTAGGCTTAATCCAAGAGACCCAGTACTTC. Its translation is CASSLGLIQETQYF.

The chain carries TRBV7-9 and TRBJ2-3, with no clear D. The CDR3 is 14 amino acids. CDR1 and CDR2 (germline): SEHNR, FQNEAQ (reference sequence). Deletions cut 5 bases from V and 0 bases from J, with 9 bases between. This CDR3 is CASSLPGSTDTQYF. The CDR3 DNA follows: TGTGCCAGCAGCCTTCCCGGGAGCACAGATACGCAGTATTTT.

The chain carries TRBV30 and TRBJ2-1; D might be TRBD1 (6 bases). V dropped 4 bases and J dropped 0 bases, with 13 bases sitting between them. CDR1 is GTSNPN and CDR2 is SVGIG in the germline V gene (reference sequence). CDR3 length: 15 residues. In DNA, the CDR3 is TGTGCCTGGAATCAACAGGGTATCTCCTACAATGAGCAGTTCTTC. Amino acids: CAWNQQGISYNEQFF.

This chain joins TRBV5-1 and TRBJ2-3; 11 bases are a match to TRBD2. CDR1 and CDR2 (germline): SGHRS, YFSETQ. V shed 0 bases, J shed 4 bases, and the junction held 7 bases outside the gene matches. The CDR3 runs 17 residues. CDR3 DNA sequence: TGCGCCAGCAGCTTGGCCTCCCTAGCGGGAGGCGCAGATACGCAGTATTTT. Residues: CASSLASLAGGADTQYF.

The rearrangement joins TRBV11-3 to TRBJ2-5; D unresolved. V lost 8 bases, J lost 1 base, and 8 bases lay in between. There are 12 residues in the CDR3. Germline loops: CDR1 SGHNT, CDR2 YENEEA. The CDR3 here is CASGRIQETQYF. The CDR3 region has the DNA TGTGCCAGCGGACGGATCCAAGAGACCCAGTACTTC.

The V call is TRBV29-1, the J call TRBJ1-1, with TRBD1 matching 11 bases. Trimming took 2 bases from V and 10 from J; bases not matched to a gene: 9. The length of the CDR3 is 14 residues. CDR1 is SQVTM and CDR2 is ANQGSEA in the germline V gene. This chain's CDR3 is CSVEFEDRGRRAFF. The DNA for the CDR3 is TGCAGCGTTGAATTCGAGGACAGGGGGCGGCGAGCTTTCTTT.

The J gene is TRBJ1-4, the V gene TRBV30; no reliable D call. Germline CDR1 reads GTSNPN; CDR2 reads SVGIG (reference sequence). The CDR3 is 12 residues long. V lost 0 bases and J 5 bases, leaving 4 bases between the germline ends. For the CDR3, the DNA is TGTGCCTGGAGTGTACCGAATGAAAAACTGTTTTTT. Translated, it gives CAWSVPNEKLFF.

V and J are TRBV18 and TRBJ1-5; the D is unclear. The CDR3 runs to 14 residues. Germline CDR1 reads KGHSH; CDR2 reads LQKENI. V was pared by 6 bases and J by 10 bases, with 19 bases between. CDR3 in amino acids: CASSTGPDPSPQHF. The CDR3, as DNA: TGTGCCAGCTCTACGGGTCCAGATCCGTCACCCCAGCATTTT.

The chain carries TRBV2 and TRBJ1-5, with no clear D. The CDR3 spans 12 residues. Germline-derived CDR1 and CDR2 are SNHLY and FYNNEI. Trimming left V 0 bases short and J 12 bases short, with 9 bases between. CDR3 bases: TGTGCCAGCAGTGAAGCAGAGCTTCTCCAGCATTTT. Protein product: CASSEAELLQHF.

The chain uses TRBV7-2 and TRBJ2-6, with a weak D call TRBD2 (5 bases). CDR1 and CDR2 from the germline V gene are SGHTA and FQGNSA. This CDR3 is built from 19 residues. V was trimmed by 0 bases and J by 1 base, leaving 16 bases between them. The CDR3 spells CASSLALSGKFSGANVLTF. CDR3 nucleotides: TGTGCCAGCAGCTTAGCCTTATCCGGGAAATTTTCTGGGGCCAACGTCCTGACTTTC.